This record looks at one T cell receptor beta chain sequence and its context. Antigen unknown. Individuals with alopecia areata gave both lesional scalp punch biopsies and peripheral blood for collection. The record originates from a study of CD8+ T cells in alopecia areata. The study, taken as a whole, reports: The study found higher clonality in lesional than normal scalp, especially in alopecia totalis/universalis.

CDR1 is GTSNPN, CDR2 SVGIG, per germline (reference sequence). V dropped 3 bases and J dropped 4; count of bases not matched to a gene: 8. This CDR3 is 15 amino acids long. RNA, once extracted, was reverse transcribed into cDNA for use as the sequencing template. Here immunoSEQ multiplex PCR was the method, and the copy in TCRdb shows in-frame clones only, minus some. The sample lists 110,000 to 150,000 clones, roughly half occurring once. The sequencing here drew on CD4+ T cells sorted from blood, taken at week 0. This TCR was recovered from a human donor with alopecia areata. The V and J genes are TRBV30 and TRBJ1-5, with 8 bases matching TRBD1. The CDR3 region has the DNA TGTGCCTGGAGAATGGCAGGGGGCCCAAATCAGCCCCAGCATTTT. Its translation is CAWRMAGGPNQPQHF.